The 26 T cell receptor beta chains presented below share a single source sample, sequenced in a study of T cells after somatic rescue of genetic block. Sequencing was performed with immunoSEQ multiplex PCR; in TCRdb, only in-frame clones are kept and a portion is missing. The table shows over 10,000 clones, with roughly 70% occurring only once. Sequenced material: peripheral blood mononuclear cells (PBMCs). The receptors derive from a boy aged 10-17 years.

The chain employs TRBV4-2 and TRBJ2-3; D gene uncertain. The V gene lost 0 bases and the J gene lost 0 bases, with 16 bases spanning the gap. Germline CDR1 is LGHNA and CDR2 is YNFKEQ. This CDR3 is 18 amino acids long. The CDR3 is CASSQDRLGYSSTDTQYF. The CDR3 coding sequence is TGTGCCAGCAGCCAAGATCGCCTCGGGTATAGTAGCACAGATACGCAGTATTTT.

This rearrangement joins TRBV6-6 to TRBJ1-3; D not resolved. V dropped 0 bases and J dropped 0 bases, with 3 bases sitting between them. From germline, CDR1 is MNHNY and CDR2 SVGAGI (reference sequence). CDR3 length: 14 amino acids. DNA of the CDR3: TGTGCCAGCAGTTACTCGGCCTCTGGAAACACCATATATTTT. This encodes CASSYSASGNTIYF.

This clone was seen a few times. V gene TRBV9 combines with J gene TRBJ1-5, with TRBD1 matching 8 bases. CDR1 and CDR2 (germline): SGDLS, YYNGEE. CDR3 length: 15 amino acids. V dropped 2 bases and J dropped 5; count of bases not matched to a gene: 6. Here the CDR3 reads CASSVFQGAYQPQHF. The CDR3 DNA follows: TGTGCCAGCAGCGTGTTTCAGGGGGCTTATCAGCCCCAGCATTTT.

The rearrangement joins TRBV15 to TRBJ2-3; D is possibly TRBD1 (5 bases). Trimming cost V 0 bases and J 0 bases, with 19 bases left between them. The CDR3 is 19 amino acids. Germline CDR1 reads LNHNV; CDR2 reads YYDKDF (reference sequence). CDR3 in DNA: TGTGCCACCAGCAGAGAAACAGGATGGTATGGAAGGAGCACAGATACGCAGTATTTT. This codes for CATSRETGWYGRSTDTQYF.

The chain has TRBV11-3 and TRBJ2-7; 8 nucleotides agree with TRBD1. This CDR3 has 15 residues. The V gene end was trimmed by 3 bases and the J gene end by 0 bases; junction bases not matched to a gene: 4. Germline loops: CDR1 SGHNT, CDR2 YENEEA. Here the CDR3 DNA reads TGTGCCAGCAGCTTTGACAGGGGTTCCTCCTACGAGCAGTACTTC. Its translation is CASSFDRGSSYEQYF.

V gene TRBV28 combines with J gene TRBJ2-4; D tentatively reads TRBD1 or TRBD2 (5 bases each). The germline V and J ends were trimmed by 4 bases and 0 bases, with 13 bases remaining between them. Looked up from germline, CDR1 is MDHEN and CDR2 is SYDVKM. The CDR3 runs 16 residues. The CDR3 DNA is TGTGCCAGCAGTTCCCCACTAGGGGTAGCCAAAAACATTCAGTACTTC. Translated, it gives CASSSPLGVAKNIQYF. Looking up the rest from reference TRBV28 and TRBJ2-4 gives the full variable domain: DVKVTQSSRYLVKRTGEKVFLECVQDMDHENMFWYRQDPGLGLRLIYFSYDVKMKEKGDIPEGYSVSREKKERFSLILESASTNQTSMYLCASSSPLGVAKNIQYFGAGTRLSVL.

This chain uses TRBV28 with TRBJ1-6; D uncertain. The germline V gene encodes CDR1 MDHEN and CDR2 SYDVKM. CDR3 length: 14 residues. V lost 7 bases to trimming and J lost 7 bases, with 14 bases between them. CDR3 nucleotide sequence: TGTGCCAGCAAGTCCCCTCCTGGAAATTCACCCCTCCACTTT. Amino acid sequence: CASKSPPGNSPLHF. Full variable domain (missing parts from reference TRBV28 and TRBJ1-6): DVKVTQSSRYLVKRTGEKVFLECVQDMDHENMFWYRQDPGLGLRLIYFSYDVKMKEKGDIPEGYSVSREKKERFSLILESASTNQTSMYLCASKSPPGNSPLHFGNGTRLTVT.

The chain employs TRBV28 and TRBJ1-4, with D possibly matching TRBD1 (5 bases). The CDR3 has 14 amino acids. CDR1 MDHEN and CDR2 SYDVKM come from the germline V gene. V lost 6 bases and J lost 3, with 11 bases in between. CDR3 in amino acids: CASREWGPNEKLFF. CDR3 DNA: TGTGCCAGCAGGGAGTGGGGCCCTAATGAAAAACTGTTTTTT. The whole variable domain, filled in from reference TRBV28 and TRBJ1-4, reads DVKVTQSSRYLVKRTGEKVFLECVQDMDHENMFWYRQDPGLGLRLIYFSYDVKMKEKGDIPEGYSVSREKKERFSLILESASTNQTSMYLCASREWGPNEKLFFGSGTQLSVL.

This chain uses TRBV27 with TRBJ2-1, with 10 positions matching TRBD2. The CDR3 has 15 residues. V shed 5 bases, J shed 8 bases, and the junction held 9 bases outside the gene matches. Germline V gives CDR1 MNHEY, CDR2 SMNVEV (reference sequence). The CDR3 protein is CASSKSGGAGHEQFF. In DNA, the CDR3 is TGTGCCAGCAGTAAAAGCGGGGGGGCTGGGCATGAGCAGTTCTTC.

Turning to this clone: Compared with germline, one end of the junction differs, possibly owing to a read error. The rearrangement links TRBV11-1 to TRBJ2-7; possible D gene TRBD2, 6 bases. The CDR3 covers 15 residues. CDR1 is SGHAT, CDR2 FQDESV, per germline (reference sequence). The CDR3 DNA sequence: TGTGTCAGCAGCTTAGGCGGGGCAGGGTGGAACGAGCAGTACTTC. It encodes CVSSLGGAGWNEQYF.

This clone occurred a few times. The CDR3 DNA follows: TGTGCCAGCAGCTTAAAGGGGAGGGAGACCCAGTACTTC. Translated: CASSLKGRETQYF. The rearrangement joins TRBV7-8 to TRBJ2-5, with a possible D match to TRBD2 (6 bases). Germline CDR1 is SGHVS and CDR2 is FQNEAQ. The V and J ends lost 2 bases and 5 bases respectively, with 9 bases between them. This CDR3 is 13 amino acids long.

V usage is TRBV27 and J usage is TRBJ1-6, with TRBD1 matching over 9 bases. CDR1 and CDR2 from the germline V gene are MNHEY and SMNVEV (reference sequence). This CDR3 spans 14 amino acids. The trim removed 8 bases at V and 7 bases at J, leaving 6 bases unmatched. The CDR3 loop is CASRRGQGNSPLHF. CDR3 DNA: TGTGCCAGCCGGCGGGGACAGGGAAATTCACCCCTCCACTTT.

The chain joins TRBV19 to TRBJ2-7, with D perhaps being TRBD1 or TRBD2 (5 bases each). The CDR3 runs to 12 residues. The V end was cut by 5 bases, the J end by 13 bases, with 18 bases between. The germline V gene has CDR1 LNHDA and CDR2 SQIVND (reference sequence). CDR3 residues: CASSQTGAFFYF. The DNA of the CDR3 is TGTGCCAGTAGTCAAACCGGGGCCTTTTTCTACTTC. The complete variable domain, with remaining parts taken from reference TRBV19 and TRBJ2-7, reads DGGITQSPKYLFRKEGQNVTLSCEQNLNHDAMYWYRQDPGQGLRLIYYSQIVNDFQKGDIAEGYSVSREKKESFPLTVTSAQKNPTAFYLCASSQTGAFFYFGPGTRLTVT.

J is TRBJ1-1 and V is TRBV25-1, with a tentative D call TRBD1 (6 bases). This CDR3 is 11 amino acids long. Trimming pared 4 bases from V and 11 bases from J, leaving 11 bases between. In germline, CDR1 is MGHDK, CDR2 SYGVNS. The CDR3: CASSGGGRAFF. CDR3 sequence (DNA): TGTGCCAGCAGTGGAGGGGGGAGGGCTTTCTTT. Drawing the rest from reference TRBV25-1 and TRBJ1-1, the complete variable domain is EADIYQTPRYLVIGTGKKITLECSQTMGHDKMYWYQQDPGMELHLIHYSYGVNSTEKGDLSSESTVSRIRTEHFPLTLESARPSHTSQYLCASSGGGRAFFGQGTRLTVV.

This clone has only a few counts. The chain combines TRBV6-4 with TRBJ2-1; a possible D gene is TRBD1 (7 bases). This CDR3 has 13 amino acids. Trimming removed 4 bases at V and 7 bases at J, with 11 bases between. The germline CDR1 and CDR2 sequences are MRHNA and SNTAGT. This CDR3 is CASSVQGGNEQFF. The CDR3 region has the DNA TGTGCCAGCAGTGTCCAGGGGGGAAATGAGCAGTTCTTC.

V usage is TRBV19 and J usage is TRBJ1-2; D perhaps matches TRBD1 (6 bases). Per the germline V gene, CDR1 is LNHDA and CDR2 is SQIVND (reference sequence). Trimming removed 4 bases from V and 2 bases from J, with 11 bases in between. This CDR3 is 14 amino acids long. CDR3 nucleotide sequence: TGTGCCAGTAGTAGTGGGGACACAAACTATGGCTACACCTTC. Protein product: CASSSGDTNYGYTF.

The J gene is TRBJ1-5, the V gene TRBV2; possible D gene TRBD1, 5 bases. CDR1 and CDR2 (germline): SNHLY, FYNNEI. CDR3 length: 15 amino acids. V lost 6 bases to trimming and J lost 0 bases, with 12 bases between them. The CDR3 bases are TGTGCCAGCAGGGGGACGGTATATAGCAATCAGCCCCAGCATTTT. This encodes CASRGTVYSNQPQHF.

The rearrangement joins TRBV10-1 to TRBJ2-2; D uncertain. CDR3 length: 15 amino acids. Between the trimmed V and J ends, which lost 6 bases and 0 bases, there was a span of 11 bases. Germline lookup yields CDR1 WNHNN and CDR2 SYGVQD (reference sequence). The DNA for the CDR3 is TGCGCCAGCAGCCTTAAGGGCCCGAACACCGGGGAGCTGTTTTTT. It translates to CASSLKGPNTGELFF.

The V gene is TRBV6-1, the J gene TRBJ1-5, with unresolved D. Deletions cut 8 bases from V and 6 bases from J, with 14 bases between. The CDR3 is made up of 13 amino acids. Germline loops: CDR1 MNHNS, CDR2 SASEGT. CDR3 in DNA: TGTGCCAGCGGGCAAATAGCGGCTCAGCCCCAGCATTTT. Its protein is CASGQIAAQPQHF.

The rearrangement links TRBV11-2 to TRBJ2-5; D unresolved. Germline V gene sequence: CDR1 SGHAT, CDR2 FQNNGV. Trimming removed 5 bases from V and 5 bases from J, with 9 bases in between. The CDR3 is 12 residues long. The CDR3 sequence is CASSHARETQYF. CDR3 in DNA: TGTGCCAGCAGCCATGCCCGGGAGACCCAGTACTTC.

V and J are TRBV11-3 and TRBJ1-1; D remains ambiguous. Between the trimmed V and J ends, which lost 0 bases and 4 bases, there was a span of 6 bases. The V gene's germline CDR1 is SGHNT and CDR2 YENEEA. The CDR3 is 13 amino acids. CDR3 amino acids: CASSLDPSTEAFF. Written as DNA, the CDR3 is TGTGCCAGCAGCTTAGATCCCAGCACTGAAGCTTTCTTT.

This chain joins TRBV5-8 and TRBJ1-5, with 7 positions matching TRBD1. From germline, CDR1 is SGHTS and CDR2 YDEGEE. The CDR3 loop spans 15 amino acids. V lost 3 bases, J lost 3 bases, and 6 bases stayed unmatched. The DNA of the CDR3 is TGTGCCAGCAGCTCGGGACAGACCGCCAATCAGCCCCAGCATTTT. Encoded protein: CASSSGQTANQPQHF. Combining the CDR3 with reference TRBV5-8 and TRBJ1-5 gives the whole variable domain EAGVTQSPTHLIKTRGQQATLRCSPISGHTSVYWYQQALGLGLQFLLWYDEGEERNRGNFPPRFSGRQFPNYSSELNVNALELEDSALYLCASSSGQTANQPQHFGDGTRLSIL.

This clone was detected only once. V gene TRBV6-1 combines with J gene TRBJ1-2; D is perhaps TRBD1 (5 bases). CDR1 and CDR2 from the germline V gene are MNHNS and SASEGT. Trimming cost V 6 bases and J 4 bases, with 15 bases left between them. The CDR3 has 14 amino acids. CDR3 coding DNA: TGTGCCAGCAGGCTTGGGACTCTCATCTATGGCTACACCTTC. Protein: CASRLGTLIYGYTF.

Worth noting for this clone: A much more abundant neighbour one base away suggests this may be a read error. The conserved final phenylalanine or tryptophan is absent from the CDR3, which likely points to a read error. DNA of the CDR3: TGTGCCAGCTCACCTACAGGGGGCAGCTCCCTCCACCTT. Translated: CASSPTGGSSLHL. The genes are TRBV18 and TRBJ1-6; 9 nucleotides match TRBD1. V gave up 3 bases and J gave up 14 bases; unmatched junction bases: 5. The CDR3 has 13 amino acids. The germline gives CDR1 KGHSH, CDR2 LQKENI.

The chain recombines TRBV5-1 with TRBJ1-1, with D possibly matching TRBD1 (6 bases). The germline V gene has CDR1 SGHRS and CDR2 YFSETQ. Between the trimmed V and J ends, which lost 4 bases and 5 bases, there was a span of 18 bases. This CDR3 is 15 amino acids long. In DNA, the CDR3 is TGCGCCAGCAGCATACAACCCGGGACACCGACTGAAGCTTTCTTT. Translating it yields CASSIQPGTPTEAFF. The full variable domain, with the rest looked up from reference TRBV5-1 and TRBJ1-1, is KAGVTQTPRYLIKTRGQQVTLSCSPISGHRSVSWYQQTPGQGLQFLFEYFSETQRNKGNFPGRFSGRQFSNSRSEMNVSTLELGDSALYLCASSIQPGTPTEAFFGQGTRLTVV.

This clone was recorded only once. This chain links TRBV10-3 with TRBJ2-3; 9 bases are shared with TRBD2. CDR1 is ENHRY, CDR2 SYGVKD, per germline. The V and J ends lost 6 bases and 2 bases, in that order; junction bases with no gene match: 6. The CDR3 has 15 amino acids. The CDR3 DNA reads as TGTGCCATCAGCAGGGCTAGCGGGAACACAGATACGCAGTATTTT. Its translation is CAISRASGNTDTQYF.